The rows below give T cell receptor beta chains drawn from one sample of a study of shared clonotypes between healthy human individuals. The method was immunoSEQ multiplex PCR; TCRdb's version includes in-frame clones alone and lacks a portion of them. Altogether about 2.4 million clones are present, over 85% being singletons, with the ten largest covering more than 0.35%. Sequencing used naive CD4+ T cells from PBMCs. These receptors came from a man younger than 35 in good health. Some clones in this sample may be carry-over from other donors' samples. Both conserved end residues are part of each CDR3. A D gene is named only where the DNA matches it firmly. Part of the rows lack a size; the others show once, few, many or a class for expanded clones.

abundance | j_gene | d_gene | v_gene | CDR3nt | CDR3aa
- | TRBJ2-4 | TRBD2 | TRBV28 | TGTGCCAGCCGCCGACTAGCGGGAGGGCAACGGGAGTACTTC | CASRRLAGGQREYF
once | TRBJ2-1 | - | TRBV11-1 | TGTGCCAGCAGTATGAGGCCCCCTGAGCAGTTCTTC | CASSMRPPEQFF
- | TRBJ2-7 | - | TRBV5-1 | TGCGCCAGCAGCTTGGCCGGGAGACAACCCTACGAGCAGTACTTC | CASSLAGRQPYEQYF
- | TRBJ1-1 | - | TRBV29-1 | TGCAGCGTTGAGTCCCGAGGGGGACACTCGAACACTGAAGCTTTCTTT | CSVESRGGHSNTEAFF
- | TRBJ1-1 | TRBD1 | TRBV7-3 | TGTGCCAGCAGCTCAGGGGGCGCGGACACTGAAGCTTTCTTT | CASSSGGADTEAFF
- | TRBJ2-7 | - | TRBV7-9 | TGTGCCAGCACCCTCGGACGGTACTACGAGCAGTACTTC | CASTLGRYYEQYF
- | TRBJ2-7 | TRBD2 | TRBV5-1 | TGCGCCAGCAGCGAGGGACTAGCGGGAGGGGTCCACGAGCAGTACTTC | CASSEGLAGGVHEQYF
- | TRBJ1-2 | - | TRBV14 | TGTGCCAGCAGCCAAGAATCTCTGGCGGCTGGCTACACCTTC | CASSQESLAAGYTF
- | TRBJ2-2 | - | TRBV6-1 | TGTGCCAGCAGTGTCGGGGACCTAACCGGGGAGCTGTTTTTT | CASSVGDLTGELFF
- | TRBJ1-3 | - | TRBV28 | TGTGCCAGCAGTCCAGGGAGCTGGCCTGGAAACACCATATATTTT | CASSPGSWPGNTIYF
- | TRBJ2-7 | TRBD2 | TRBV11-2 | TGTGCCAGCAGCTCGGGGATACTAGCGGGGAGCTCCTACGAGCAGTACTTC | CASSSGILAGSSYEQYF
few | TRBJ1-1 | - | TRBV30 | TGTGCCTGGAGCCCAACGGCGTTCTTTGAGGCTTTCTTT | CAWSPTAFFEAFF
- | TRBJ2-3 | - | TRBV6-1 | TGTGCCAGCGCCCTCCCGGGGACTTACACAGATACGCAGTATTTT | CASALPGTYTDTQYF
- | TRBJ2-1 | TRBD1 | TRBV5-4 | TGTGCCAGCACCTCCGGGCCGGGACAGGGTAGGCTTGAGCAGTTCTTC | CASTSGPGQGRLEQFF
- | TRBJ1-1 | TRBD1 | TRBV6-1 | TGTGCCAGCAGTATTCAGGGGGGCACTGAAGCTTTCTTT | CASSIQGGTEAFF
- | TRBJ2-5 | - | TRBV7-2 | TGTGCCAGCAGCCAAAGTTGGGAGACCCAGTACTTC | CASSQSWETQYF
- | TRBJ2-1 | - | TRBV5-1 | TGCGCCAGCAGCTTGTGGCAGGGGTCCTACAATGAGCAGTTCTTC | CASSLWQGSYNEQFF
- | TRBJ1-5 | - | TRBV28 | TGTGCCAGCAGCCCCGCGGCCAGGTTGGTCCAGCCCCAGCATTTT | CASSPAARLVQPQHF
once | TRBJ1-4 | - | TRBV7-8 | TGTGCCAGCAGCTTAGGAGTCGGTGGGACTAATGAAAAACTGTTTTTT | CASSLGVGGTNEKLFF
once | TRBJ2-2 | TRBD1 | TRBV19 | TGTGCCAGTAGTAGAGGACAGGGGACCGGGGAGCTGTTTTTT | CASSRGQGTGELFF
- | TRBJ2-3 | TRBD2 | TRBV18 | TGTGCCAGCTCACCAAGGCTAGCGGGGGCCACAGATACGCAGTATTTT | CASSPRLAGATDTQYF
- | TRBJ1-3 | - | TRBV11-2 | TGTGCCAGCAGCTTAGTCCCCGACAGTAGCGTCTCTGGAAGCACCATATATTTT | CASSLVPDSSVSGSTIYF
- | TRBJ2-7 | TRBD2 | TRBV30 | TGTGCCTGGCTTGCTGGGACTAGCGGGGCGGACGAGCAGTACTTC | CAWLAGTSGADEQYF
- | TRBJ2-7 | - | TRBV5-4 | TGTGCCAGCAGCCTAGGACAGGGGGCGGCTAGCGGGGGCTACGAGCAGTACTTC | CASSLGQGAASGGYEQYF
- | TRBJ1-1 | - | TRBV11-3 | TGTGCCAGCAGCGTCGGTAGAGAGGGCACTGAAGCTTTCTTT | CASSVGREGTEAFF
- | TRBJ2-7 | - | TRBV7-9 | TGTGCCAGCAGCTTAGCGACCGAGGGTACCGAGCAGTACTTC | CASSLATEGTEQYF
- | TRBJ2-3 | - | TRBV9 | TGTGCCAGCAGCAAATCTTCAGATACGCAGTATTTT | CASSKSSDTQYF